The TCR beta chain described here comes from a study of shared clonotypes between healthy human individuals. The CDR3 runs 13 residues. V lost 3 bases and J lost 8; bases outside the gene matches: 6. Germline V gene data show CDR1 as KGHSH and CDR2 as LQKENI. The method was immunoSEQ multiplex PCR; TCRdb's version includes in-frame clones alone and lacks a portion of them. The data contain approximately 1.1 million clones, roughly 74% of them singletons. The TCR was taken from a man younger than 30 in good health. Some clones in this sample may be carry-over from other donors' samples. Sample: memory CD4+ T cells from PBMCs. Subset here: CD45RA-negative fraction. The J gene is TRBJ1-1, the V gene TRBV18, with 7 bases matching TRBD1. The chain's CDR3 is CASSPTGYEEAFF. The CDR3 DNA reads as TGTGCCAGCTCACCGACAGGGTACGAGGAAGCTTTCTTT.